The 27 T cell receptor beta chains presented below share a single source sample, sequenced in a study of CD8 T cells in ankylosing spondylitis. Study conclusions and caveats: What appeared characteristic of ankylosing spondylitis blood was a TCR beta motif of about eight highly homologous variants.

TCRdb itself ran the 5' RACE reads through MiXCR, one entry per CDR3 protein. The repertoire holds some 700,000 distinct CDR3 sequences, with over 15% as singletons. These receptors' antigens are unknown. The source material was blood, either unsorted or a sorted T cell fraction (not recorded which). The receptors derive from a male donor with ankylosing spondylitis.

There are a few counts of this clonotype. The chain combines TRBV27 with TRBJ2-1, with TRBD2 matching over 8 bases. V dropped 8 bases and J dropped 6; count of bases not matched to a gene: 12. The CDR3 sequence is 15 residues long. CDR1 is MNHEY, CDR2 SMNVEV, per germline (reference sequence). CDR3 in DNA: TGTGCCAGCGGGGCATTCGGGGGACTAGGCAATGAGCAGTTCTTC. Its translation: CASGAFGGLGNEQFF.

J is TRBJ2-2 and V is TRBV12-3 or TRBV12-4, with TRBD1 matching over 7 bases. The CDR3 spans 16 residues. After removal of 6 bases from V and 0 bases from J, the junction contained 7 bases not matched to a gene. For the CDR3, the DNA is TGTGCCAGCAGCCCTACGACAGGGTCGAACACCGGGGAGCTGTTTTTT. Its translation: CASSPTTGSNTGELFF.

The rearrangement links TRBV20-1 to TRBJ2-5; 13 bases fit TRBD2. Germline V lookup: CDR1 DFQATT, CDR2 SNEGSKA (reference sequence). The CDR3 contains 17 residues. V dropped 1 base and J dropped 5; count of bases not matched to a gene: 10. CDR3: CSARALAGGPGFETQYF. The CDR3 coding sequence is TGCAGTGCTAGAGCACTAGCGGGGGGGCCGGGGTTTGAGACCCAGTACTTC.

V usage is TRBV12-3 or TRBV12-4 and J usage is TRBJ1-5; the D gene is possibly TRBD1 (6 bases). The V end was cut by 7 bases, the J end by 6 bases, with 10 bases between. The CDR3 spans 12 residues. CDR3: CASNADSQPQHF. The CDR3 DNA sequence: TGTGCCAGCAACGCGGACAGTCAGCCCCAGCATTTT.

V gene TRBV12-3 or TRBV12-4 combines with J gene TRBJ1-6; D gene uncertain. V lost 6 bases and J lost 9, with 12 bases in between. This CDR3 has 13 residues. The CDR3 nucleotides read TGTGCCAGCAGCCTGTCCGGGGTTTCACCCCTCCACTTT. It codes for CASSLSGVSPLHF.

This clonotype was detected a few times. This chain connects TRBV6-5 to TRBJ1-1; the match to TRBD1 covers 8 bases. J lost 4 bases, V lost 5 bases, and 9 bases had no gene match. Germline CDR1 reads MNHEY; CDR2 reads SVGAGI. The CDR3 spans 15 residues. Here the CDR3 DNA reads TGTGCCAGCAGTCAATCGGAAACAGGGGGCACTGAAGCTTTCTTT. Translating gives CASSQSETGGTEAFF.

This clonotype was counted at least ten times. The chain uses TRBV29-1 and TRBJ2-7, with 9 bases aligning to TRBD1. Germline loops: CDR1 SQVTM, CDR2 ANQGSEA. The CDR3 extends over 13 amino acids. CDR3 bases: TGCAGTGTTCCGGGACAGGGATCCTACGAGCAGTACTTC. This gives the protein CSVPGQGSYEQYF.

The CDR3 is CASSEGWTGDLGSYEQYF. For the CDR3, the DNA is TGTGCCAGCAGTGAAGGGTGGACAGGGGATTTAGGATCCTACGAGCAGTACTTC. The rearrangement links TRBV6-1 to TRBJ2-7; 9 bases agree with TRBD1. Germline V gene data show CDR1 as MNHNS and CDR2 as SASEGT. The CDR3 extends over 18 amino acids. The V segment lost 1 base and the J segment 1 base; nucleotides outside the gene matches: 11.

The chain joins TRBV11-1 to TRBJ2-5, with D perhaps TRBD1 (5 bases). V dropped 10 bases and J dropped 5 bases, with 32 bases sitting between them. The CDR3 totals 18 residues. Germline V gene sequence: CDR1 SGHAT, CDR2 FQDESV (reference sequence). The CDR3 here is CAINLNGKGPTSVETQYF. The CDR3 region has the DNA TGTGCCATAAATTTAAACGGCAAGGGGCCCACGTCGGTGGAGACCCAGTACTTC.

The V gene is TRBV5-1, the J gene TRBJ1-3, with a tentative D call TRBD1 (5 bases). Germline CDR1 and CDR2: SGHRS and YFSETQ. The V gene lost 0 bases and the J gene lost 3 bases, with 13 bases spanning the gap. The CDR3 has 16 residues. The CDR3 is CASSLASGPSGNTIYF. CDR3 DNA sequence: TGCGCCAGCAGCTTGGCTTCAGGGCCGAGTGGAAACACCATATATTTT.

The rearrangement links TRBV7-3 to TRBJ1-1; no clear D. Per germline, CDR1 SGHTA and CDR2 FQGTGA. The CDR3 spans 15 residues. V shed 0 bases and J shed 3 bases, with 11 bases lying between them. DNA for the CDR3: TGTGCCAGCAGCTTAACCAGGACGGACGACACTGAAGCTTTCTTT. It encodes CASSLTRTDDTEAFF.

This clonotype was observed a handful of times. CDR3 amino acids: CASSLRQGAGTDTQYF. In DNA, the CDR3 is TGTGCCAGCAGCTTACGACAGGGGGCCGGCACAGATACGCAGTATTTT. V gene TRBV11-2 combines with J gene TRBJ2-3, with TRBD1 identical over 10 bases. Germline V gene lookup returns CDR1 SGHAT and CDR2 FQNNGV. The CDR3 sequence is 16 residues long. The trim removed 2 bases at V and 1 base at J, leaving 3 bases unmatched.

Only a few counts were recorded for this clonotype. The chain employs TRBV20-1 and TRBJ1-2; D is possibly TRBD1 (5 bases). V was trimmed by 6 bases and J by 6 bases, leaving 14 bases between them. The CDR3 runs to 12 residues. CDR1 and CDR2 from the germline V gene are DFQATT and SNEGSKA (reference sequence). The chain's CDR3 is CSAGMGGDGYTF. The CDR3 DNA follows: TGCAGTGCGGGGATGGGGGGAGATGGCTACACCTTC.

This clonotype was recorded a few times. The rearrangement uses TRBV9 and TRBJ2-7; 9 bases are a match to TRBD2. V gave up 4 bases and J gave up 6 bases; unmatched junction bases: 14. The CDR3 is made up of 16 amino acids. The germline CDR1 and CDR2 sequences are SGDLS and YYNGEE. DNA for the CDR3: TGTGCCAGCAGCCGAACCTTGACTAGCGGAGCCCGCGAGCAGTACTTC. Translation: CASSRTLTSGAREQYF.

This clonotype was recorded a few times. This chain uses TRBV10-2 with TRBJ2-5; 8 positions agree with TRBD2. Germline V gene data show CDR1 as WSHSY and CDR2 as SAAADI. This CDR3 contains 14 residues. Unmatched junction bases numbered 8, after V lost 7 bases and J lost 4 bases. In nucleotides, the CDR3 is TGCGCCAGCACCCTCGGACTAGCTTTAGAGACCCAGTACTTC. Its translation: CASTLGLALETQYF.

DNA for the CDR3: TGTGCCAGCAGCGGGGGGCCGAACAATGAGCAGTTCTTC. Its protein is CASSGGPNNEQFF. This chain connects TRBV9 to TRBJ2-1, with a tentative D call TRBD1 (6 bases). Germline CDR1 and CDR2: SGDLS and YYNGEE. This CDR3 has 13 residues. Trimming stripped 3 bases from V and 5 bases from J, with 9 bases between.

This clonotype was observed a few times. V gene TRBV30 combines with J gene TRBJ2-1, with D perhaps TRBD1 or TRBD2 (6 bases each). Germline V gene data show CDR1 as GTSNPN and CDR2 as SVGIG (reference sequence). The CDR3 totals 18 residues. Trimming cost V 4 bases and J 0 bases, with 22 bases left between them. The CDR3 DNA reads as TGTGCCTGGAATCCCCTTCGAGGGGGGCCCAGCTCCTACAATGAGCAGTTCTTC. Protein: CAWNPLRGGPSSYNEQFF.

This clonotype was counted only a few times. The chain is built from TRBV2 and TRBJ1-5; tentatively, D is TRBD1 (6 bases). Trimming left V 4 bases short and J 4 bases short, with 8 bases between. Germline loops: CDR1 SNHLY, CDR2 FYNNEI. The CDR3 is 13 residues long. CDR3 sequence: CASSATGNQPQHF. DNA of the CDR3: TGTGCCAGCAGTGCTACAGGGAATCAGCCCCAGCATTTT.

Regarding this clonotype: A much bigger clone sits one base away, suggesting this may be a read error. V gene TRBV7-2 combines with J gene TRBJ2-2, with TRBD2 identical over 10 bases. This CDR3 is 16 amino acids long. Germline V lookup: CDR1 SGHTA, CDR2 FQGNSA. This CDR3 is CASSTQGLANTGELVF. The CDR3 DNA reads as TGTGCCAGCAGCACCCAGGGACTAGCGAACACCGGGGAGCTGGTTTTT. Combining the CDR3 with reference TRBV7-2 and TRBJ2-2 gives the whole variable domain GAGVSQSPSNKVTEKGKDVELRCDPISGHTALYWYRQSLGQGLEFLIYFQGNSAPDKSGLPSDRFSAERTGGSVSTLTIQRTQQEDSAVYLCASSTQGLANTGELVFGEGSRLTVL.

This sequence joins TRBV7-9 and TRBJ2-3; D unclear. V was trimmed by 5 bases and J by 6 bases, leaving 12 bases between them. This CDR3 has 13 residues. Germline lookup yields CDR1 SEHNR and CDR2 FQNEAQ (reference sequence). DNA for the CDR3: TGTGCCAGCAGCCCGGGTTGGTCGGATACGCAGTATTTT. Translating gives CASSPGWSDTQYF.

The chain links TRBV29-1 to TRBJ1-1; a possible D gene is TRBD1 (5 bases). The CDR3 loop spans 15 amino acids. V lost 2 bases and J lost 6, with 19 bases in between. Germline CDR1 SQVTM, CDR2 ANQGSEA. The CDR3 region is CSVETTQALRSEAFF. In nucleotides, the CDR3 is TGCAGCGTTGAAACCACACAGGCCTTAAGGTCTGAAGCTTTCTTT.

This rearrangement joins TRBV28 to TRBJ2-1; 8 nucleotides align to TRBD2. Trimming removed 5 bases from V and 8 bases from J; junction bases left unmatched: 2. Germline CDR1 reads MDHEN; CDR2 reads SYDVKM. The CDR3 is 12 residues long. CDR3 in amino acids: CASSNSGDEQFF. The CDR3, as DNA: TGTGCCAGCAGTAATAGCGGGGATGAGCAGTTCTTC.

The CDR3 is CASSLRPSGAYNEQFF. CDR3 DNA: TGTGCCAGCAGCTTACGGCCTAGCGGGGCCTACAATGAGCAGTTCTTC. V gene TRBV7-3 combines with J gene TRBJ2-1; TRBD2 matches at 9 bases. CDR3 length: 16 residues. Germline CDR1 and CDR2: SGHTA and FQGTGA. The ends lost 2 bases at V and 2 bases at J; junction bases unmatched: 4.

The V call is TRBV12-3 or TRBV12-4, the J call TRBJ2-1, with D possibly being TRBD2 (6 bases). V was trimmed by 2 bases and J by 1 base, leaving 12 bases between them. This CDR3 is 16 amino acids long. The CDR3 region is CASSLILGSSYNEQFF. The CDR3, as DNA: TGTGCCAGCAGTTTAATCCTCGGGAGTTCCTACAATGAGCAGTTCTTC.

J is TRBJ2-7 and V is TRBV11-3; D is unclear. The CDR3 sequence is 12 residues long. CDR1 is SGHNT and CDR2 is YENEEA in the germline V gene. Between the trimmed V and J ends, which lost 5 bases and 6 bases, there was a span of 11 bases. CDR3 nucleotide sequence: TGTGCCAGCAGCACTAACACCGGCGAGCAGTACTTC. It encodes CASSTNTGEQYF.

This clonotype appeared a few times. This rearrangement joins TRBV12-3 or TRBV12-4 to TRBJ1-1; weak D call: TRBD1 (6 bases). The length of the CDR3 is 16 residues. V was pared by 5 bases and J by 5 bases, with 21 bases between. DNA for the CDR3: TGTGCCAGCAGTCCCCCGGATGGGGGAAGGGGGACTGAAGCTTTCTTT. Translated: CASSPPDGGRGTEAFF.

In this sample, this clonotype turned up a few times. The CDR3 sequence is CASSVTGQPEAFF. The CDR3 nucleotides are TGCGCCAGCAGCGTAACGGGACAGCCTGAAGCTTTCTTT. The chain has TRBV5-1 and TRBJ1-1; TRBD1 aligns across 7 bases. CDR3 length: 13 residues. V lost 4 bases, J lost 6 bases, and 6 bases stayed unmatched. CDR1 is SGHRS and CDR2 is YFSETQ in the germline V gene. Full variable domain (rest looked up from reference TRBV5-1 and TRBJ1-1): KAGVTQTPRYLIKTRGQQVTLSCSPISGHRSVSWYQQTPGQGLQFLFEYFSETQRNKGNFPGRFSGRQFSNSRSEMNVSTLELGDSALYLCASSVTGQPEAFFGQGTRLTVV.